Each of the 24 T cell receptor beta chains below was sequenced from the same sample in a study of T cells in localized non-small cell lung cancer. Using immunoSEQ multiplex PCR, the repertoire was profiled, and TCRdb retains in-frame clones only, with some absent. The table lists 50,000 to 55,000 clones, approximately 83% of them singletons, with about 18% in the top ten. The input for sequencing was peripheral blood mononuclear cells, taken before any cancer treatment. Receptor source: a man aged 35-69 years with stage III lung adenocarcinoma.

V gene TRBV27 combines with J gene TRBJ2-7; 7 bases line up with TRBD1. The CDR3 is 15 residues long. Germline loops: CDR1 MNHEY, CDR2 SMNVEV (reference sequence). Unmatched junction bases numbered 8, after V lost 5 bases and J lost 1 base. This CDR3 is CASSPRDRASYEQYF. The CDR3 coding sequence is TGTGCCAGCAGTCCTAGAGACAGGGCATCCTACGAGCAGTACTTC.

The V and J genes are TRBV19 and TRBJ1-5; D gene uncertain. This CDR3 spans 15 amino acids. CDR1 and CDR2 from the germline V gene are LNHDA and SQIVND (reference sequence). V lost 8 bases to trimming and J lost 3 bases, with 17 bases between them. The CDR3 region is CASREDGGINQPQHF. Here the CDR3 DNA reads TGTGCCAGTCGTGAGGACGGTGGGATCAATCAGCCCCAGCATTTT.

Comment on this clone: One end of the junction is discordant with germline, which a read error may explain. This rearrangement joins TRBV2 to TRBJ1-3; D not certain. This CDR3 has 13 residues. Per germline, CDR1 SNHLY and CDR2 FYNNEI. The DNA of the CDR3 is TGTGCCAGCAGTGGGGATAACCGAAACTATGTGCATTTT. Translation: CASSGDNRNYVHF.

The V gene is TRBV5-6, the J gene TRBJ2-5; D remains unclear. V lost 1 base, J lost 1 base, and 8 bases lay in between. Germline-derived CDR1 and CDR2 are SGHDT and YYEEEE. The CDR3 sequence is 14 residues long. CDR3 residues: CASSLWSPQETQYF. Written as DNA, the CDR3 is TGTGCCAGCAGCTTGTGGAGTCCCCAAGAGACCCAGTACTTC.

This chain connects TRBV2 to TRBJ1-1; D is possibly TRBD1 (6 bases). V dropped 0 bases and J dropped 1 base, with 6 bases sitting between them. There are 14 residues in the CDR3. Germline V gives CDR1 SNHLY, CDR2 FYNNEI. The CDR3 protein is CASSEAGANTEAFF. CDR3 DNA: TGTGCCAGCAGTGAAGCGGGGGCGAACACTGAAGCTTTCTTT.

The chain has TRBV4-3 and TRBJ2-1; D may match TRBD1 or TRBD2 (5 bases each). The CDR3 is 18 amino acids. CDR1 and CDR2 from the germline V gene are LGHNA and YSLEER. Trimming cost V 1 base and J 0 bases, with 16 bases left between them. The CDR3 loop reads CASSQADLMGVSYNEQFF. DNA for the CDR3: TGCGCCAGCAGCCAAGCCGACCTGATGGGGGTCTCCTACAATGAGCAGTTCTTC.

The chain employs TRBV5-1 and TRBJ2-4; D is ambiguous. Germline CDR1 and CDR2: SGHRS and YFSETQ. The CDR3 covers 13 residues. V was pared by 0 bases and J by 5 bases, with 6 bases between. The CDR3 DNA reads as TGCGCCAGCAGCTTGGAGGCGGAAAACATTCAGTACTTC. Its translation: CASSLEAENIQYF.

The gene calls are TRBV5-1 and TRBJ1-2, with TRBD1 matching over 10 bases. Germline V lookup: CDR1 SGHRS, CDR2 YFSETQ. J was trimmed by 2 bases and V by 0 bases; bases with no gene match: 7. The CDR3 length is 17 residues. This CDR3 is CASSLGGGTGENYGYTF. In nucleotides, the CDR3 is TGCGCCAGCAGCTTGGGAGGCGGGACAGGGGAAAACTATGGCTACACCTTC.

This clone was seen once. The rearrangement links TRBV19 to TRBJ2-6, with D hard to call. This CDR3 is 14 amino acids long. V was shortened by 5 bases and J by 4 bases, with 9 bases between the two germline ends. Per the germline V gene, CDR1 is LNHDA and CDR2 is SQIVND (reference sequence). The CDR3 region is CASSLQQGANVLTF. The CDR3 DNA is TGTGCCAGTAGTCTGCAGCAAGGGGCCAACGTCCTGACTTTC.

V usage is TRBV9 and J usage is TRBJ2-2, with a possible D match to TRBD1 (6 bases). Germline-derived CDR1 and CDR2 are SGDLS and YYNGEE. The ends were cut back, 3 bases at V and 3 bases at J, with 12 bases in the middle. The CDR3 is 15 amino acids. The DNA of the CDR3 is TGTGCCAGCAGCGCCGGACAGACTTACACCGGGGAGCTGTTTTTT. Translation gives CASSAGQTYTGELFF. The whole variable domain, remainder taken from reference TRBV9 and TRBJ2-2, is DSGVTQTPKHLITATGQRVTLRCSPRSGDLSVYWYQQSLDQGLQFLIQYYNGEERAKGNILERFSAQQFPDLHSELNLSSLELGDSALYFCASSAGQTYTGELFFGEGSRLTVL.

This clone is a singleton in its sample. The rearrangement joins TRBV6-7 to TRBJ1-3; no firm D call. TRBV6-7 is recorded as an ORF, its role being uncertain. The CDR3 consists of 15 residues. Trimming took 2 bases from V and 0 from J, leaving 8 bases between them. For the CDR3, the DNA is TGTGCCAGCAGTTACAAAGACATCTCTGGAAACACCATATATTTT. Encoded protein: CASSYKDISGNTIYF.

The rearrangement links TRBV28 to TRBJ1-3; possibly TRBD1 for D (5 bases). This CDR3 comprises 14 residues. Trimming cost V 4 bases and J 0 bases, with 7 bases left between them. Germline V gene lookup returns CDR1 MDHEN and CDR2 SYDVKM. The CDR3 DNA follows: TGTGCCAGCAGTTCCGGGACCTCTGGAAACACCATATATTTT. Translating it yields CASSSGTSGNTIYF. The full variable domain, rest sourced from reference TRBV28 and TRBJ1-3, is DVKVTQSSRYLVKRTGEKVFLECVQDMDHENMFWYRQDPGLGLRLIYFSYDVKMKEKGDIPEGYSVSREKKERFSLILESASTNQTSMYLCASSSGTSGNTIYFGEGSWLTVV.

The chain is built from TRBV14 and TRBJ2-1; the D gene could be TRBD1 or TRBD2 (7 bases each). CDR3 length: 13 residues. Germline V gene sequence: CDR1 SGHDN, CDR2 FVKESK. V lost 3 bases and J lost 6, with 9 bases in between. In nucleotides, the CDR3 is TGTGCCAGCAGCCACAGGGGGGGCAATGAGCAGTTCTTC. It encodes CASSHRGGNEQFF.

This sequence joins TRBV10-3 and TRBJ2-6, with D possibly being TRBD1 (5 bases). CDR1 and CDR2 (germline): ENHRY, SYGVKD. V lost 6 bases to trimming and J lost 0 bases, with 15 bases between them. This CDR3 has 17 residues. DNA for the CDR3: TGTGCCATCAGGGTGGGGCGCATGCCCTCTGGGGCCAACGTCCTGACTTTC. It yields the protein CAIRVGRMPSGANVLTF.

CDR3 loop: CASSGGRDGQFF. DNA of the CDR3: TGTGCCAGCAGCGGCGGACGGGATGGGCAGTTCTTC. V usage is TRBV9 and J usage is TRBJ2-1; TRBD2 might be the D (5 bases). Germline assignment: CDR1 SGDLS and CDR2 YYNGEE. The CDR3 length is 12 residues. Trimming stripped 3 bases from V and 12 bases from J, with 13 bases between.

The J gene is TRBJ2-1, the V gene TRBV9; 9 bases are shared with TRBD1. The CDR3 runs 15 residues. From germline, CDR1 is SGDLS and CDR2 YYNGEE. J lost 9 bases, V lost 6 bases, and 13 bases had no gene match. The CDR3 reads CASNIPGTGRSEQFF. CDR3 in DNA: TGTGCCAGCAACATACCCGGGACAGGGCGAAGTGAGCAGTTCTTC.

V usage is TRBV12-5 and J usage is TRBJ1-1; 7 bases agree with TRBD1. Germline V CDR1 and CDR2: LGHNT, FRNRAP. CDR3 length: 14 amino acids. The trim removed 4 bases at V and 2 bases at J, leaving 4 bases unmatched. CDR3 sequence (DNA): TGTGCTAGTGGTTCGCAGGGGGGAAACACTGAAGCTTTCTTT. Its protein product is CASGSQGGNTEAFF. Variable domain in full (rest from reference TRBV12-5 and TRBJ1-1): DARVTQTPRHKVTEMGQEVTMRCQPILGHNTVFWYRQTMMQGLELLAYFRNRAPLDDSGMPKDRFSAEMPDATLATLKIQPSEPRDSAVYFCASGSQGGNTEAFFGQGTRLTVV.

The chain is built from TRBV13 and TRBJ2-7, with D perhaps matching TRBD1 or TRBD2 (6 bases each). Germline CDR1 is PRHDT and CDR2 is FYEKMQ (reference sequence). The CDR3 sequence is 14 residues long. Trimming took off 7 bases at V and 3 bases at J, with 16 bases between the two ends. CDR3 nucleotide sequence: TGTGCCAGCACCATTAGGGGGGCAGTCTACGAGCAGTACTTC. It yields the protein CASTIRGAVYEQYF.

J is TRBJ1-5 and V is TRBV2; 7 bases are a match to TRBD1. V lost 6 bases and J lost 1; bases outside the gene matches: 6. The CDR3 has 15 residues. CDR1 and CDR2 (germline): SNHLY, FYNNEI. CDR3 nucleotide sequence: TGTGCCAGCAGGCAGGGGGAGCGAAGCAATCAGCCCCAGCATTTT. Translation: CASRQGERSNQPQHF.

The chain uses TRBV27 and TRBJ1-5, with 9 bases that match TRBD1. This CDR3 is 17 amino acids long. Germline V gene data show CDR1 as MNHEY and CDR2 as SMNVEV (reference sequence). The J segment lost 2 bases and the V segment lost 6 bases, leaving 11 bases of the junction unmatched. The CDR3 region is CASSQTGGAGGNQPQHF. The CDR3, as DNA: TGTGCCAGCAGCCAAACAGGGGGCGCAGGAGGCAATCAGCCCCAGCATTTT.

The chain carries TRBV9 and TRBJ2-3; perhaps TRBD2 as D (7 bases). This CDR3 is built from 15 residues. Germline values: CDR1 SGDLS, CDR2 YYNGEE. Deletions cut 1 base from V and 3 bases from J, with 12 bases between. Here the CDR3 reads CASSVLGGATDTQYF. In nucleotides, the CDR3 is TGTGCCAGCAGCGTACTGGGGGGGGCAACAGATACGCAGTATTTT.

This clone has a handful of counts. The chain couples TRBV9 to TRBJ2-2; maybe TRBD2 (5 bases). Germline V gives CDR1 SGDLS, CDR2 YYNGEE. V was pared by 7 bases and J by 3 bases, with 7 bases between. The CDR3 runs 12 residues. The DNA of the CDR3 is TGTGCCAGCCCCGGGGACACCGGGGAGCTGTTTTTT. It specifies CASPGDTGELFF. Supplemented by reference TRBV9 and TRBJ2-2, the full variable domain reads DSGVTQTPKHLITATGQRVTLRCSPRSGDLSVYWYQQSLDQGLQFLIQYYNGEERAKGNILERFSAQQFPDLHSELNLSSLELGDSALYFCASPGDTGELFFGEGSRLTVL.

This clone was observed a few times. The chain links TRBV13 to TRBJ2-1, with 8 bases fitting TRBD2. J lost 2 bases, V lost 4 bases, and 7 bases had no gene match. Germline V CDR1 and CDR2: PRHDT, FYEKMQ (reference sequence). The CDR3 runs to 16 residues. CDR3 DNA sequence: TGTGCCAGCAGCTCCTCCGGGACTAGAGCCTACAATGAGCAGTTCTTC. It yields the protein CASSSSGTRAYNEQFF.

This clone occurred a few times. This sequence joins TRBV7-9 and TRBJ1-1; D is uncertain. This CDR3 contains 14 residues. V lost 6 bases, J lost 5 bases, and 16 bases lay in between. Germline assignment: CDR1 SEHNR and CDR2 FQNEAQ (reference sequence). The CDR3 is CASSRRLTGTEAFF. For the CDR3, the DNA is TGTGCCAGCAGTCGTCGTCTAACCGGGACTGAAGCTTTCTTT.